What follows are 24 T cell receptor beta chains derived from one specimen sequenced in a study of T cell responses to AZD1222 COVID-19 vaccine. Produced via immunoSEQ multiplex PCR; TCRdb's table is partial and in-frame only. This repertoire shows about 97,000 clones, 90% found once; its top ten account for roughly 1.4%. This material consisted of peripheral blood, taken on day 0 of AZD1222 vaccination. All receptors derive from an adult in good health.

This clone was recorded only once. V and J are TRBV7-2 and TRBJ2-7; D remains unclear. CDR3 length: 15 amino acids. CDR1 SGHTA and CDR2 FQGNSA come from the germline V gene. The germline V and J ends were trimmed by 1 base and 0 bases, with 10 bases remaining between them. This chain's CDR3 is CASSLDGGFSYEQYF. The CDR3 DNA sequence: TGTGCCAGCAGCTTAGATGGCGGCTTCTCCTACGAGCAGTACTTC.

This chain uses TRBV5-4 with TRBJ2-2, with D perhaps matching TRBD2 (5 bases). The CDR3 consists of 14 residues. The V end lost 4 bases, the J end lost 6 bases, and 13 bases lay between the germline ends. Germline lookup yields CDR1 SGHNT and CDR2 YYREEE (reference sequence). The CDR3: CASSHPDSAGELFF. DNA of the CDR3: TGTGCCAGCAGCCACCCGGACTCCGCCGGGGAGCTGTTTTTT.

There are a few counts of this clone. V gene TRBV5-1 combines with J gene TRBJ2-5; tentatively, D is TRBD1 or TRBD2 (6 bases each). Germline loops: CDR1 SGHRS, CDR2 YFSETQ. The CDR3 is 14 amino acids. V was shortened by 0 bases and J by 4 bases, with 10 bases between the two germline ends. The CDR3 here is CASSLGQEGETQYF. The CDR3 DNA is TGCGCCAGCAGCTTGGGACAGGAGGGAGAGACCCAGTACTTC.

CDR3 region: CASSQVGQTYEQYF. The CDR3, as DNA: TGTGCCAGCAGCCAGGTGGGACAAACCTACGAGCAGTACTTC. The genes are TRBV3-1 (or the pseudogene TRBV3-2) and TRBJ2-7; D is perhaps TRBD1 (6 bases). With 3 bases removed from V and 2 bases from J, the gap between germline ends came to 11 bases. Germline CDR1 is LGHDT and CDR2 is YNNKEL (reference sequence). The CDR3 sequence is 14 residues long.

The gene calls are TRBV5-3 and TRBJ1-3; D not resolved. TRBV5-3 is filed as an ORF, its function uncertain. Trimming took off 3 bases at V and 3 bases at J, with 10 bases between the two ends. This CDR3 contains 14 residues. This CDR3 reads CARSSPQVGNTIYF. As DNA, the CDR3 is TGTGCCAGAAGCTCCCCCCAGGTTGGAAACACCATATATTTT.

The J gene is TRBJ2-2, the V gene TRBV24-1; D unresolved. CDR3 length equals 11 residues. Trimming stripped 6 bases from V and 7 bases from J, with 5 bases between. The germline CDR1 and CDR2 sequences are KGHDR and SFDVKD. The CDR3 loop is CATSHGGELFF. The CDR3 DNA is TGTGCCACCAGTCATGGCGGGGAGCTGTTTTTT.

V is TRBV2 and J is TRBJ1-2; maybe TRBD1 (5 bases). Germline V lookup: CDR1 SNHLY, CDR2 FYNNEI. This CDR3 region has 13 residues. V lost 8 bases and J lost 6, with 16 bases in between. The DNA for the CDR3 is TGTGCCAGCGATAGAGAGACAGAAAATGGCTACACCTTC. It encodes CASDRETENGYTF.

This clone appeared once. The J gene is TRBJ1-2, the V gene TRBV2; 8 positions match TRBD1. Germline V gene lookup returns CDR1 SNHLY and CDR2 FYNNEI. The CDR3 is 13 amino acids. V gave up 9 bases and J gave up 4 bases; unmatched junction bases: 7. In DNA form, the CDR3 reads TGTGCCAGTTGCCGGGACAGGACCTATGGCTACACCTTC. Its translation: CASCRDRTYGYTF. Based on the CDR3 plus reference TRBV2 and TRBJ1-2, the full variable domain is EPEVTQTPSHQVTQMGQEVILRCVPISNHLYFYWYRQILGQKVEFLVSFYNNEISEKSEIFDDQFSVERPDGSNFTLKIRSTKLEDSAMYFCASCRDRTYGYTFGSGTRLTVV.

V is TRBV5-8 and J is TRBJ1-4; D gene unclear. Looked up from germline, CDR1 is SGHTS and CDR2 is YDEGEE. Trimming stripped 1 base from V and 6 bases from J, with 1 base between. The CDR3 totals 11 residues. As DNA, the CDR3 is TGTGCCAGCAGCTTGTATGAAAAACTGTTTTTT. The encoded protein is CASSLYEKLFF.

The chain links TRBV3-1 (or the pseudogene TRBV3-2) to TRBJ2-7; D is unclear. The CDR3 has 14 amino acids. Trimming removed 3 bases from V and 4 bases from J, with 13 bases in between. Germline V gene data show CDR1 as LGHDT and CDR2 as YNNKEL (reference sequence). The CDR3 DNA reads as TGTGCCAGCAGCCAGGACCGTGTTGGGTACGAGCAGTACTTC. Residues: CASSQDRVGYEQYF.

The chain carries TRBV14 and TRBJ1-2; D gene uncertain. In germline, CDR1 is SGHDN, CDR2 FVKESK. There are 13 residues in the CDR3. V was pared by 5 bases and J by 3 bases, with 10 bases between. As DNA, the CDR3 is TGTGCCAGCAGCGACGCGCCGGACTATGGCTACACCTTC. Protein product: CASSDAPDYGYTF.

This clone was seen just once. The rearrangement links TRBV12-3 or TRBV12-4 to TRBJ2-5; 7 nucleotides match TRBD2. V shed 10 bases and J 1 base; nucleotides not matched to a gene: 6. The CDR3 is 13 amino acids. CDR3 sequence (DNA): TGTGCCATCGCCTCTAGCGGCCAAGAGACCCAGTACTTC. Its translation is CAIASSGQETQYF.

This clone occurred once. V is TRBV7-6 and J is TRBJ1-2; D perhaps matches TRBD1 (5 bases). This CDR3 region has 14 residues. CDR1 SGHVS and CDR2 FNYEAQ come from the germline V gene. Trimming cost V 1 base and J 5 bases, with 11 bases left between them. The CDR3 is CASSLEEGPYGYTF. As DNA, the CDR3 is TGTGCCAGCAGCTTAGAGGAGGGACCGTATGGCTACACCTTC.

V gene TRBV27 combines with J gene TRBJ2-5; D is unresolved. The CDR3 is made up of 13 amino acids. Germline lookup yields CDR1 MNHEY and CDR2 SMNVEV (reference sequence). Trimming took 5 bases from V and 1 from J, leaving 8 bases between them. For the CDR3, the DNA is TGTGCCAGCAGTCTGAATATCCAAGAGACCCAGTACTTC. Amino acid sequence: CASSLNIQETQYF.

The chain has TRBV19 and TRBJ1-1, with TRBD1 matching 12 bases. V lost 6 bases, J lost 1 base, and 9 bases stayed unmatched. Per the germline V gene, CDR1 is LNHDA and CDR2 is SQIVND (reference sequence). The CDR3 runs to 17 residues. The CDR3: CASRPRDRGRGNTEAFF. CDR3 DNA sequence: TGTGCCAGTAGACCCCGGGACAGGGGGCGGGGGAACACTGAAGCTTTCTTT.

The chain combines TRBV11-2 with TRBJ2-2; D perhaps matches TRBD2 (5 bases). The CDR3 loop spans 16 amino acids. Germline V lookup: CDR1 SGHAT, CDR2 FQNNGV. V dropped 4 bases and J dropped 1 base, with 13 bases sitting between them. Written as DNA, the CDR3 is TGTGCCAGCAGCTACCCCCGCCGGGGGAACACCGGGGAGCTGTTTTTT. Translation: CASSYPRRGNTGELFF.

This clone was seen only once. This rearrangement joins TRBV27 to TRBJ1-5, with 9 bases lining up with TRBD1. Germline V gene lookup returns CDR1 MNHEY and CDR2 SMNVEV (reference sequence). The CDR3 contains 16 residues. The trim removed 2 bases at V and 4 bases at J, leaving 6 bases unmatched. The CDR3 region has the DNA TGTGCCAGCAGTTTAGGGGGGACAGGGCGAAATCAGCCCCAGCATTTT. Translation: CASSLGGTGRNQPQHF.

V is TRBV25-1 and J is TRBJ2-5; the match to TRBD1 covers 9 bases. V lost 5 bases and J lost 5; bases outside the gene matches: 9. This CDR3 contains 15 residues. Looked up from germline, CDR1 is MGHDK and CDR2 is SYGVNS. This chain's CDR3 is CASSLGTGPWETQYF. CDR3 coding DNA: TGTGCCAGCAGTCTCGGGACAGGGCCATGGGAGACCCAGTACTTC.

The CDR3 DNA follows: TGTGCCAGCAGCCCCCCCGGAGGGGACGGTACTGAAGCTTTCTTT. This sequence encodes CASSPPGGDGTEAFF. The rearrangement links TRBV5-4 to TRBJ1-1, with D perhaps TRBD1 (5 bases). This CDR3 comprises 15 residues. Trimming took 4 bases from V and 5 from J, leaving 18 bases between them. CDR1 and CDR2 from the germline V gene are SGHNT and YYREEE (reference sequence).

The rearrangement links TRBV27 to TRBJ2-5, with 13 nucleotides matching TRBD2. The V gene end was trimmed by 4 bases and the J gene end by 2 bases; junction bases not matched to a gene: 7. CDR1 and CDR2 from the germline V gene are MNHEY and SMNVEV (reference sequence). The CDR3 has 17 residues. CDR3 in amino acids: CASSWGPTSGGQETQYF. The CDR3 nucleotides read TGTGCCAGCAGTTGGGGACCGACTAGCGGGGGGCAAGAGACCCAGTACTTC.

The V gene is TRBV15, the J gene TRBJ2-7, with D unresolved. CDR3 length: 16 residues. Trimming pared 0 bases from V and 0 bases from J, leaving 12 bases between. From germline, CDR1 is LNHNV and CDR2 YYDKDF (reference sequence). CDR3 amino acids: CATSRDRQTSSYEQYF. The CDR3 DNA reads TGTGCCACCAGCAGAGATCGGCAGACATCCTCCTACGAGCAGTACTTC.

The chain is built from TRBV10-3 and TRBJ2-1; either TRBD1 or TRBD2 may supply D (5 bases each). Germline V gene lookup returns CDR1 ENHRY and CDR2 SYGVKD. Trimming removed 0 bases from V and 2 bases from J, with 11 bases in between. There are 16 residues in the CDR3. CDR3 nucleotide sequence: TGTGCCATCAGTGAGTCAGACCGGGGCGCCTACAATGAGCAGTTCTTC. Translation gives CAISESDRGAYNEQFF.

The CDR3 sequence: CASSKSYTVQETQYF. As DNA, the CDR3 is TGTGCCAGCAGCAAATCATACACGGTTCAAGAGACCCAGTACTTC. The chain couples TRBV21-1 to TRBJ2-5. TRBV21-1 constitutes a pseudogene. This CDR3 is built from 15 residues.

The J gene is TRBJ1-2, the V gene TRBV5-1; 10 nucleotides match TRBD1. Trimming at V came to 4 bases and at J to 5 bases, leaving 8 bases not matched to a gene. Germline CDR1 is SGHRS and CDR2 is YFSETQ. The length of the CDR3 is 15 residues. CDR3 in amino acids: CASSEVDRGSYGYTF. The CDR3 DNA sequence: TGCGCCAGCAGCGAGGTGGACAGGGGGAGTTATGGCTACACCTTC. Using reference TRBV5-1 and TRBJ1-2 for the parts outside the CDR3, the full variable domain is KAGVTQTPRYLIKTRGQQVTLSCSPISGHRSVSWYQQTPGQGLQFLFEYFSETQRNKGNFPGRFSGRQFSNSRSEMNVSTLELGDSALYLCASSEVDRGSYGYTFGSGTRLTVV.